The rows below give T cell receptor beta chains drawn from one sample of a study of blood T cell repertoires in COVID-19. Measured with immunoSEQ multiplex PCR; TCRdb has only the in-frame clones, and not every one. Found here are more than 150,000 clones, about four fifths of them singletons; the top ten hold approximately 12%. Sequenced: PBMCs or T cells enriched from blood (not recorded which). The source is a man in his forties or fifties who had recovered from COVID-19. CDR3s include the opening cysteine and the closing phenylalanine or tryptophan. A D gene is named only where the DNA matches it firmly. The size field is filled for only some rows; it gives once, few, many or a size class.

j_call d_call v_call clone_size cdr3_nt cdr3_aa
TRBJ2-2 - TRBV5-1 - TGCGCCAGCAGCTTGTACTATCTTAACACCGGGGAGCTGTTTTTT CASSLYYLNTGELFF
TRBJ2-7 - TRBV15 - TGTGCCACCAGCAGAGATGGTGGGATCGGACTTCCCTACGAGCAGTACTTC CATSRDGGIGLPYEQYF
TRBJ2-1 TRBD1 TRBV30 - TGTGCCTGCCACAGGGGGTACAATGAGCAGTTCTTC CACHRGYNEQFF
TRBJ2-5 - TRBV20-1 - TGCAGTGCTAGTCAAGGAGCGGCCTGGGTGACCCAGTACTTC CSASQGAAWVTQYF
TRBJ1-5 - TRBV5-5 - TGTGCCAGCAGCCCCCCCGGAGGGCATCAGCCCCAGCATTTT CASSPPGGHQPQHF
TRBJ2-1 - TRBV6-4 - TGTGCCAGCAGTGGGGAGCTCGGGGCCTACAATGAGCAGTTCTTC CASSGELGAYNEQFF
TRBJ1-1 TRBD1 TRBV4-3 - TGCGCCAGCAGCCAAGACTCGGGACAGGACACTGAAGCTTTCTTT CASSQDSGQDTEAFF
TRBJ1-2 - TRBV3-1/TRBV3-2 - TGTGCCAGCAGCCCTACAACACTCCTCTCGCGGGGCGTCAGATATGGCTACACCTTC CASSPTTLLSRGVRYGYTF
TRBJ2-2 - TRBV11-3 - TGTGCCAGCAGCTCCGGGCCTCCAGGGGAGGGGAAACGGAGGGAGCTGTTTTTT CASSSGPPGEGKRRELFF
TRBJ2-1 TRBD2 TRBV2 - TGTGCCAGTCTAGCGGGTTACAATGAGCAGTTCTTC CASLAGYNEQFF
TRBJ1-6 TRBD1 TRBV6-4 many TGTGCCAGCAGCGCCGATGAGGGACAGGGTAATTCACCCCTCCACTTT CASSADEGQGNSPLHF
TRBJ1-2 - TRBV4-2 - TGTGCCAGCAGCCAAGAGGGCAGGGCGAGCTTC CASSQEGRASF
TRBJ2-5 - TRBV29-1 once TGCAGCGTTGAAAACAACGTAAAAGAGACCCAGTACTTC CSVENNVKETQYF
TRBJ2-7 TRBD2 TRBV6-5 once TGTGCCAGCAGTCAAACTAGCGGGACCTACGAGCAGTACTTC CASSQTSGTYEQYF
TRBJ1-2 TRBD1 TRBV28 once TGTGCCAGCAGAGGGACAGGGGTTAATGGCTACACCTTC CASRGTGVNGYTF
TRBJ1-2 TRBD1 TRBV28 few TGTGCCAGCAGTAGTACCAGCCCCGGGACAGGGTACTATGGCTACACCTTC CASSSTSPGTGYYGYTF
TRBJ1-3 - TRBV28 - TGTGCCAGCAGCCCACCCCTGGCGGCGGCTGTCTCTGGAAACACCATATATTTT CASSPPLAAAVSGNTIYF
TRBJ1-5 - TRBV9 once TGTGCCAGCAGCCCGAGGGGGGGCGCGGGCCAGCCCCAGCATTTT CASSPRGGAGQPQHF
TRBJ1-4 - TRBV5-1 - TGCGCCAGCAGCTTGTCCCGCGGAGGTGAAAAACTGTTTTTT CASSLSRGGEKLFF
TRBJ2-5 TRBD1 TRBV29-1 - TGCAGCGTTGAACCCGGAGGACAGGCCCAGTACTTC CSVEPGGQAQYF
TRBJ2-7 TRBD2 TRBV11-2 - TGTGCCAGCAGCTTAGGGAGGGAGCGGGAGGGATACGAGCAGTACTTC CASSLGREREGYEQYF